These T cell receptor beta chains were read from a single sample in a study of T cell repertoires in cytomegalovirus infection. TCRdb redid the calling of the reads with MiXCR, one entry per CDR3 protein. Of fewer than 130,000 distinct CDR3 sequences in the sample, under 50% were seen once. Antigens for these TCRs are unknown. This specimen consisted of CD8+ T cells from cultured PBMCs, obtained from culture after CMV antigen stimulation. These receptors all come from a human donor in good health (CMV status not recorded). Some clones in this sample may be carry-over from other donors' samples. Both conserved end residues are trimmed from each CDR3. The order of the fields is V gene, J gene, CDR3 protein.

>TRBV6-5|TRBJ2-3
ASSRAGTSGGAVADTQY
>TRBV7-2|TRBJ2-3
ASSRFPSGSTDTQY
>TRBV7-2|TRBJ2-7
ASSLGVSSYEQY
>TRBV7-9|TRBJ1-2
ASSPESGRGSNT
>TRBV7-6|TRBJ2-3
ASSSAGLGGTDTQY
>TRBV10-2|TRBJ1-1
ASTDRANTEAF
>TRBV28|TRBJ1-3
ASSLLMGSSGNTIY
>TRBV7-6|TRBJ2-1
ASSLEANSLYNEQF
>TRBV7-1|TRBJ2-3
ASSHGSGGLTDTQY
>TRBV7-6|TRBJ2-5
ASSRRTSGGVETQY
>TRBV20-1|TRBJ1-2
SARPWTGMFEGYT